Listed below are T cell receptor beta chains from one sample, sequenced in a study of blood T cell repertoires in COVID-19. Using immunoSEQ multiplex PCR, the repertoire was profiled, and TCRdb retains in-frame clones only, with some absent. The sample shows more than 110,000 clones, approximately 80% of them seen only once. Sequenced material: peripheral blood. The receptor source for this set is a human donor in a cohort sampled during active COVID-19. CDR3s include the opening cysteine and the closing phenylalanine or tryptophan. The order of the fields is J gene, clone size, V gene, D gene, CDR3 protein, CDR3 DNA. A D gene is named only where the DNA matches it firmly. Clone size is not always given. Where it is, it says once, few, many or a class for expanded clones.

j_gene: TRBJ2-5
abundance: -
v_gene: TRBV9
d_gene: -
CDR3aa: CASSYGQNVQETQYF
CDR3nt: TGTGCCAGCAGTTACGGACAGAACGTACAAGAGACCCAGTACTTC

j_gene: TRBJ2-5
abundance: -
v_gene: TRBV29-1
d_gene: TRBD1
CDR3aa: CSGDRGQETQYF
CDR3nt: TGCAGCGGGGACAGGGGCCAAGAGACCCAGTACTTC

j_gene: TRBJ1-1
abundance: -
v_gene: TRBV5-1
d_gene: TRBD1
CDR3aa: CASSTNRGRNTEAFF
CDR3nt: TGCGCCAGCAGCACCAACAGGGGAAGGAACACTGAAGCTTTCTTT

j_gene: TRBJ1-2
abundance: -
v_gene: TRBV14
d_gene: TRBD1
CDR3aa: CASSRDRGRGGYTF
CDR3nt: TGTGCCAGCAGCCGAGACAGGGGGCGTGGTGGCTACACCTTC

j_gene: TRBJ1-1
abundance: -
v_gene: TRBV11-3
d_gene: -
CDR3aa: CASTKSGGTEAFF
CDR3nt: TGTGCCAGCACAAAGTCCGGGGGGACTGAAGCTTTCTTT

j_gene: TRBJ1-3
abundance: few
v_gene: TRBV7-8
d_gene: -
CDR3aa: CASSLISGDGNTIYF
CDR3nt: TGTGCCAGCAGCTTAATCTCAGGGGATGGAAACACCATATATTTT

j_gene: TRBJ2-1
abundance: -
v_gene: TRBV7-2
d_gene: -
CDR3aa: CASSIRRSGDNEQFF
CDR3nt: TGTGCCAGCAGCATTAGACGTTCAGGGGACAATGAGCAGTTCTTC

j_gene: TRBJ2-2
abundance: few
v_gene: TRBV19
d_gene: TRBD1
CDR3aa: CASSLGTGGFGELFF
CDR3nt: TGTGCCAGTAGCTTAGGGACAGGGGGCTTCGGGGAGCTGTTTTTT

j_gene: TRBJ2-5
abundance: -
v_gene: TRBV7-8
d_gene: TRBD2
CDR3aa: CASSTSGTSPETQYF
CDR3nt: TGTGCCAGCAGCACCTCCGGGACTAGCCCAGAGACCCAGTACTTC

j_gene: TRBJ2-5
abundance: -
v_gene: TRBV11-3
d_gene: -
CDR3aa: CASSLSETQYF
CDR3nt: TGTGCCAGCAGCTTAAGCGAGACCCAGTACTTC

j_gene: TRBJ1-1
abundance: -
v_gene: TRBV7-2
d_gene: TRBD1
CDR3aa: CASSLDRSTEAFF
CDR3nt: TGTGCCAGCAGCTTGGACAGGAGCACTGAAGCTTTCTTT

j_gene: TRBJ1-4
abundance: -
v_gene: TRBV7-2
d_gene: -
CDR3aa: CASSLGGGRTNEKLFF
CDR3nt: TGTGCCAGCAGCTTAGGGGGCGGCAGAACTAATGAAAAACTGTTTTTT

j_gene: TRBJ2-2
abundance: once
v_gene: TRBV5-1
d_gene: TRBD1
CDR3aa: CASSLAGTGELTGELFF
CDR3nt: TGCGCCAGCAGCTTGGCCGGGACAGGGGAGCTCACCGGGGAGCTGTTTTTT

j_gene: TRBJ1-2
abundance: -
v_gene: TRBV3-1/TRBV3-2
d_gene: -
CDR3aa: CASSQGTGSFTNPYGYTF
CDR3nt: TGTGCCAGCAGCCAAGGAACAGGGAGCTTCACCAACCCGTATGGCTACACCTTC

j_gene: TRBJ2-7
abundance: -
v_gene: TRBV7-9
d_gene: -
CDR3aa: CASSDTGTHSEQYF
CDR3nt: TGTGCCAGCAGCGACACCGGGACTCACTCCGAGCAGTACTTC

j_gene: TRBJ2-7
abundance: -
v_gene: TRBV4-1
d_gene: TRBD2
CDR3aa: CASSQDSGGYYEQYF
CDR3nt: TGCGCCAGCAGCCAAGATTCGGGGGGGTATTACGAGCAGTACTTC

j_gene: TRBJ1-1
abundance: few
v_gene: TRBV28
d_gene: -
CDR3aa: CASSPRGTEAFF
CDR3nt: TGTGCCAGCAGTCCCAGGGGCACTGAAGCTTTCTTT

j_gene: TRBJ1-6
abundance: once
v_gene: TRBV5-1
d_gene: TRBD1
CDR3aa: CASSQRQGTDSPLHF
CDR3nt: TGCGCCAGCAGCCAAAGACAGGGGACCGATTCACCCCTCCACTTT

j_gene: TRBJ2-7
abundance: -
v_gene: TRBV4-2
d_gene: TRBD2
CDR3aa: CASSPLGTNSYEQYF
CDR3nt: TGTGCCAGCAGCCCCTTGGGGACTAATAGCTACGAGCAGTACTTC

j_gene: TRBJ2-3
abundance: few
v_gene: TRBV5-1
d_gene: -
CDR3aa: CASSSGTSTDTQYF
CDR3nt: TGCGCCAGCAGCTCCGGGACTAGCACAGATACGCAGTATTTT

j_gene: TRBJ2-3
abundance: -
v_gene: TRBV11-3
d_gene: TRBD2
CDR3aa: CASSARLAGSTDTQYF
CDR3nt: TGTGCCAGCAGCGCCCGACTAGCGGGGAGCACAGATACGCAGTATTTT

j_gene: TRBJ2-1
abundance: -
v_gene: TRBV7-2
d_gene: TRBD1
CDR3aa: CASSTGQGPLGPGEQFF
CDR3nt: TGTGCCAGCAGCACCGGACAGGGACCCCTCGGACCGGGGGAGCAGTTCTTC

j_gene: TRBJ1-2
abundance: -
v_gene: TRBV7-8
d_gene: TRBD1
CDR3aa: CASSLGQGAFGGYTF
CDR3nt: TGTGCCAGCAGCTTAGGACAGGGGGCCTTTGGAGGCTACACCTTC

j_gene: TRBJ1-2
abundance: once
v_gene: TRBV7-9
d_gene: -
CDR3aa: CASSLAGHGYTF
CDR3nt: TGTGCCAGCAGCTTGGCGGGGCATGGCTACACCTTC

j_gene: TRBJ1-5
abundance: -
v_gene: TRBV27
d_gene: -
CDR3aa: CASSTKRLIPGISNQPQHF
CDR3nt: TGTGCCAGCAGCACAAAACGGCTTATCCCGGGGATCAGCAATCAGCCCCAGCATTTT

j_gene: TRBJ1-4
abundance: -
v_gene: TRBV27
d_gene: -
CDR3aa: CASLYPWRPLGICEKLFF
CDR3nt: TGTGCCAGCCTCTATCCGTGGAGGCCTTTGGGTATTTGTGAAAAACTGTTTTTT

j_gene: TRBJ2-5
abundance: -
v_gene: TRBV11-2
d_gene: -
CDR3aa: CASSPRWETQYF
CDR3nt: TGTGCCAGCAGCCCCCGGTGGGAGACCCAGTACTTC

j_gene: TRBJ1-1
abundance: few
v_gene: TRBV7-9
d_gene: -
CDR3aa: CASSLQGLTEAFF
CDR3nt: TGTGCCAGCAGCCTACAGGGACTAACTGAAGCTTTCTTT

j_gene: TRBJ1-4
abundance: -
v_gene: TRBV2
d_gene: -
CDR3aa: CASSEGRGPVGNEKLFF
CDR3nt: TGTGCCAGCAGTGAAGGGAGGGGCCCTGTCGGTAATGAAAAACTGTTTTTT

j_gene: TRBJ1-2
abundance: -
v_gene: TRBV27
d_gene: TRBD1
CDR3aa: CASRGQAYYGYTF
CDR3nt: TGTGCCAGCAGAGGACAGGCCTACTATGGCTACACCTTC

j_gene: TRBJ2-7
abundance: -
v_gene: TRBV6-5
d_gene: TRBD1
CDR3aa: CASSYQRTGGAYEQYF
CDR3nt: TGTGCCAGCAGTTACCAACGGACAGGGGGCGCCTACGAGCAGTACTTC

j_gene: TRBJ1-6
abundance: -
v_gene: TRBV13
d_gene: -
CDR3aa: CASSLDSGSNSPLHF
CDR3nt: TGTGCCAGCAGCTTAGATTCTGGGAGCAATTCACCCCTCCACTTT

j_gene: TRBJ2-6
abundance: -
v_gene: TRBV7-3
d_gene: -
CDR3aa: CASSRGSSGANVLTF
CDR3nt: TGTGCCAGCAGCCGTGGGAGCTCTGGGGCCAACGTCCTGACTTTC

j_gene: TRBJ1-2
abundance: -
v_gene: TRBV11-2
d_gene: -
CDR3aa: CASSSLQGARWGYTF
CDR3nt: TGTGCCAGCAGCTCCCTACAGGGCGCCCGCTGGGGCTACACCTTC